Presented here are 10 T cell receptor beta chains from one specimen sequenced in a study of cytotoxic CD8 clonotypes in ibrutinib-treated CLL. The data were produced by immunoSEQ multiplex PCR, yet TCRdb's version contains in-frame clones alone and is incomplete. Of under 30,000 clones listed, about 76% are singletons. The sequenced sample was PBMCs, obtained after 36 months of ibrutinib treatment. The receptors were gathered from a human donor with chronic lymphocytic leukemia.

This clone was found a few times. V and J are TRBV5-1 and TRBJ2-7; the D gene is possibly TRBD2 (6 bases). V lost 3 bases and J 3 bases, leaving 10 bases between the germline ends. The CDR3 is 13 amino acids. Germline CDR1 SGHRS, CDR2 YFSETQ. DNA for the CDR3: TGCGCCAGCAGCTCGACTAGGGGCTACGAGCAGTACTTC. Residues: CASSSTRGYEQYF.

This chain uses TRBV30 with TRBJ1-4, with 9 bases identical to TRBD1. J lost 8 bases, V lost 1 base, and 5 bases had no gene match. CDR1 is GTSNPN and CDR2 is SVGIG in the germline V gene (reference sequence). The CDR3 spans 14 residues. CDR3 DNA: TGTGCCTGGAGTGGGACAGGGGTCGAAGAAAAACTGTTTTTT. Protein: CAWSGTGVEEKLFF.

The chain couples TRBV27 to TRBJ1-2; D remains unclear. The CDR3 covers 14 residues. Looked up from germline, CDR1 is MNHEY and CDR2 is SMNVEV (reference sequence). The germline V and J ends were trimmed by 3 bases and 6 bases, with 14 bases remaining between them. This CDR3 is CASSFLASSNGYTF. CDR3 coding DNA: TGTGCCAGCAGTTTTTTGGCCAGCAGCAATGGCTACACCTTC.

V is TRBV2 and J is TRBJ1-2; 7 nucleotides align to TRBD1. V was pared by 7 bases and J by 3 bases, with 5 bases of the junction left unmatched. In germline, CDR1 is SNHLY, CDR2 FYNNEI. The CDR3 runs 13 residues. CDR3 nucleotide sequence: TGTGCCAGCACGGCAGGGGGGGACTATGGCTACACCTTC. Translating gives CASTAGGDYGYTF.

This chain connects TRBV7-9 to TRBJ1-2, with D hard to call. The CDR3 contains 13 residues. The germline V gene has CDR1 SEHNR and CDR2 FQNEAQ (reference sequence). Trimming took off 2 bases at V and 6 bases at J, with 10 bases between the two ends. CDR3 loop: CASSLLIFHGYTF. The DNA for the CDR3 is TGTGCCAGCAGCTTATTGATCTTTCATGGCTACACCTTC.

Regarding this clone: One junction end disagrees with the germline gene, perhaps due to a read error. This sequence joins TRBV4-1 and TRBJ1-1; D is perhaps TRBD1 (5 bases). Germline CDR1 MGHRA, CDR2 YSYEKL. This CDR3 region has 15 residues. The CDR3 DNA follows: TGCGCCAGCAACCAACTTGGGACGGTGAACACTGAAGCTTTCTTT. This encodes CASNQLGTVNTEAFF.

This clone was counted only a few times. This chain connects TRBV2 to TRBJ1-2, with D maybe TRBD1 (6 bases). Germline values: CDR1 SNHLY, CDR2 FYNNEI. The V end lost 5 bases, the J end lost 7 bases, and 20 bases lay between the germline ends. This CDR3 has 15 residues. The CDR3, as DNA: TGTGCCAGCAGTAGCTTATTGGACAGCGAAGCTGGCTACACCTTC. It codes for CASSSLLDSEAGYTF.

The chain links TRBV5-1 to TRBJ1-2; no reliable D call. The CDR3 has 13 amino acids. In germline, CDR1 is SGHRS, CDR2 YFSETQ. V lost 0 bases to trimming and J lost 6 bases, with 9 bases between them. CDR3 nucleotide sequence: TGCGCCAGCAGCTTGGCTGGGGAGGATGGCTACACCTTC. It codes for CASSLAGEDGYTF.

J is TRBJ1-6 and V is TRBV12-5; the D gene is possibly TRBD1 (5 bases). The CDR3 is 17 amino acids. Germline CDR1 LGHNT, CDR2 FRNRAP. Deletions cut 3 bases from V and 3 bases from J, with 15 bases between. CDR3 in amino acids: CASGFPVGGLYNSPLHF. Here the CDR3 DNA reads TGTGCTAGTGGTTTCCCGGTTGGGGGTCTCTATAATTCACCCCTCCACTTT.

The chain carries TRBV27 and TRBJ2-1; TRBD2 matches at 7 bases. V trimming: 6 bases; J trimming: 3 bases; junction bases outside the gene matches: 8. The CDR3 spans 15 residues. Germline CDR1 reads MNHEY; CDR2 reads SMNVEV (reference sequence). The CDR3: CASSPLRGIYNEQFF. In DNA, the CDR3 is TGTGCCAGCAGCCCACTGCGGGGGATCTACAATGAGCAGTTCTTC.